Following are 19 T cell receptor beta chains from one sample sequenced in a study of T-cell reconstitution after alpha-beta-depleted transplantation in children. The TCRbeta library incorporated unique molecular identifiers. TCRdb reprocessed the PCR reads with MiXCR, giving one entry per CDR3 protein. In the table there are some 190,000 distinct CDR3 sequences, 8.5% to 14% of which are singletons. Sequences were derived from PBMCs, sampled before TCRalphabeta/CD19-depleted stem cell transplant. These receptors all come from a boy aged 2-15 years with acute myeloid leukemia, due to receive a stem cell transplant.

This clonotype was detected many times. The CDR3 DNA reads TGCAGTGCCCCCGCCAACGGGCCGTCCTCCTACGAGCAGTACTTC. This encodes CSAPANGPSSYEQYF. The chain couples TRBV20-1 to TRBJ2-7, with D unresolved. This CDR3 region has 15 residues. The germline V gene has CDR1 DFQATT and CDR2 SNEGSKA (reference sequence). V was pared by 6 bases and J by 0 bases, with 18 bases between.

This clonotype appeared many times. The chain is built from TRBV29-1 and TRBJ1-1, with D possibly being TRBD1 (5 bases). Germline CDR1 is SQVTM and CDR2 is ANQGSEA. V lost 7 bases and J lost 1, with 16 bases in between. The CDR3 loop spans 14 amino acids. CDR3 sequence: CSAGWGGRNTEAFF. CDR3 nucleotide sequence: TGCAGCGCAGGGTGGGGAGGTCGGAACACTGAAGCTTTCTTT.

This chain connects TRBV10-2 to TRBJ2-1; the match to TRBD2 covers 14 bases. V lost 6 bases and J lost 6; bases outside the gene matches: 1. The length of the CDR3 is 14 residues. From germline, CDR1 is WSHSY and CDR2 SAAADI. Here the CDR3 DNA reads TGCGCCAGCAGGGGACTAGCGGGAGTCAATGAGCAGTTCTTC. Protein product: CASRGLAGVNEQFF.

This clonotype was observed many times. This chain uses TRBV28 with TRBJ1-5; 8 bases line up with TRBD1. From germline, CDR1 is MDHEN and CDR2 SYDVKM. V dropped 6 bases and J dropped 8; count of bases not matched to a gene: 3. There are 12 residues in the CDR3. The CDR3 bases are TGTGCCAGCAGAGACAGGGGAGAGCCCCAGCATTTT. Translation: CASRDRGEPQHF.

There are many counts of this clonotype. The chain combines TRBV5-1 with TRBJ2-5, with TRBD2 matching over 9 bases. The CDR3 runs to 16 residues. Losses at the gene ends were 1 base for V and 2 bases for J; bases not matched to a gene: 6. Germline V lookup: CDR1 SGHRS, CDR2 YFSETQ. The CDR3 nucleotides are TGCGCCAGCAGCTTGCTGGGACTAGCTATTCAAGAGACCCAGTACTTC. Its protein product is CASSLLGLAIQETQYF.

This clonotype came up many times. The rearrangement joins TRBV9 to TRBJ2-5, with D tentatively TRBD1 (5 bases). Trimming stripped 4 bases from V and 5 bases from J, with 18 bases between. CDR1 is SGDLS, CDR2 YYNGEE, per germline. The CDR3 totals 15 residues. CDR3 DNA: TGTGCCAGCAGCCAGTCGCAGGGATTTGGGGAGACCCAGTACTTC. Translation gives CASSQSQGFGETQYF.

This clonotype appeared many times. The V call is TRBV5-6, the J call TRBJ1-2; D possibly corresponds to TRBD1 (5 bases). Between the trimmed V and J ends, which lost 4 bases and 8 bases, there was a span of 21 bases. Germline V gives CDR1 SGHDT, CDR2 YYEEEE. This CDR3 has 15 amino acids. CDR3 region: CASSQDTWEVGGYTF. DNA of the CDR3: TGTGCCAGCAGCCAGGACACCTGGGAGGTGGGAGGCTACACCTTC.

This clonotype was found many times. The rearrangement uses TRBV9 and TRBJ2-2; D not certain. Trimming took 0 bases from V and 4 from J, leaving 10 bases between them. Germline CDR1 and CDR2: SGDLS and YYNGEE. CDR3 length: 15 residues. CDR3 residues: CASSVEPGRTGELFF. CDR3 nucleotide sequence: TGTGCCAGCAGCGTAGAACCGGGCCGCACCGGGGAGCTGTTTTTT.

In this sample, this clonotype turned up many times. The J gene is TRBJ2-1, the V gene TRBV19; TRBD2 matches 10 bases. The germline V gene encodes CDR1 LNHDA and CDR2 SQIVND (reference sequence). Trimming at V came to 2 bases and at J to 6 bases, leaving 7 bases not matched to a gene. The CDR3 has 16 amino acids. In DNA form, the CDR3 reads TGTGCCAGTAGTATATCGGCGGGACTAGCGCCCAATGAGCAGTTCTTC. Residues: CASSISAGLAPNEQFF.

In this sample, this clonotype turned up many times. The rearrangement links TRBV11-2 to TRBJ2-4; TRBD2 matches at 9 bases. CDR1 and CDR2 (germline): SGHAT, FQNNGV. CDR3 length: 15 residues. After removal of 1 base from V and 8 bases from J, the junction contained 6 bases not matched to a gene. CDR3 sequence (DNA): TGTGCCAGCAGCTTAGGCCTTAGCGGGAGAGACATTCAGTACTTC. Encoded protein: CASSLGLSGRDIQYF.

Comments on this clonotype: Just one base apart from a much larger clone, this may be a read error. The chain couples TRBV28 to TRBJ2-7; D is possibly TRBD2 (5 bases). Trimming removed 8 bases from V and 7 bases from J, with 21 bases in between. The CDR3 covers 14 residues. In germline, CDR1 is MDHEN, CDR2 SYDVKM. CDR3 sequence reads: CASGYGEHGFEQYV. Written as DNA, the CDR3 is TGTGCCAGCGGTTACGGGGAACATGGGTTTGAGCAGTACGTC.

The chain carries TRBV7-2 and TRBJ2-5; 7 positions agree with TRBD2. CDR1 and CDR2 (germline): SGHTA, FQGNSA. The length of the CDR3 is 14 residues. Germline trimming cut 4 bases from V and 2 bases from J; bases unmatched to any gene: 4. Here the CDR3 reads CASSWGGKQETQYF. The DNA for the CDR3 is TGTGCCAGCAGCTGGGGGGGAAAACAAGAGACCCAGTACTTC.

This chain joins TRBV18 and TRBJ2-2; the D is unclear. The germline CDR1 and CDR2 sequences are KGHSH and LQKENI. This CDR3 has 13 residues. Between the trimmed V and J ends, which lost 2 bases and 7 bases, there was a span of 8 bases. The CDR3 nucleotides are TGTGCCAGCTCACCAACGGCAGGCGGGGAGCTGTTTTTT. The encoded protein is CASSPTAGGELFF.

This clonotype was observed many times. The DNA for the CDR3 is TGCGCCAGCAGCTTGGCGGGAGTGGGGAGCTCCTACAATGAGCAGTTCTTC. This codes for CASSLAGVGSSYNEQFF. The chain combines TRBV5-1 with TRBJ2-1, with D perhaps matching TRBD2 (6 bases). Trimming took 0 bases from V and 0 from J, leaving 13 bases between them. The CDR3 has 17 amino acids. The germline CDR1 and CDR2 sequences are SGHRS and YFSETQ. The whole variable domain, remainder taken from reference TRBV5-1 and TRBJ2-1, is KAGVTQTPRYLIKTRGQQVTLSCSPISGHRSVSWYQQTPGQGLQFLFEYFSETQRNKGNFPGRFSGRQFSNSRSEMNVSTLELGDSALYLCASSLAGVGSSYNEQFFGPGTRLTVL.

A word on this clonotype: This may be a read error: a much more frequent sequence differs by one nucleotide. The genes are TRBV20-1 and TRBJ2-3, with D tentatively TRBD2 (5 bases). V shed 5 bases and J shed 4 bases, with 13 bases lying between them. Germline V gives CDR1 DFQATT, CDR2 SNEGSKA (reference sequence). The CDR3 totals 13 residues. CDR3 loop: CSALIYSADTQYF. The CDR3 DNA reads as TGCAGTGCTCTTATTTATAGCGCAGATACGCAGTATTTT.

In this sample, this clonotype turned up many times. This chain uses TRBV19 with TRBJ2-1, with D perhaps matching TRBD1 (6 bases). The V gene lost 3 bases and the J gene lost 8 bases, with 11 bases spanning the gap. The CDR3 has 13 residues. Germline CDR1 reads LNHDA; CDR2 reads SQIVND (reference sequence). The CDR3 DNA reads as TGTGCCAGTAGTATGGCACAGGGCGATGAGCAGTTCTTC. This codes for CASSMAQGDEQFF.

V gene TRBV3-1 combines with J gene TRBJ2-7, with 9 bases identical to TRBD2. CDR3 length equals 19 residues. Germline values: CDR1 LGHDT, CDR2 YNNKEL (reference sequence). J lost 4 bases, V lost 10 bases, and 26 bases had no gene match. The CDR3, as DNA: TGTGCCACCTGCAAAGATTATTTGGCTAGCGGGAAGAGTCCGTACGAGCAGTACTTC. This sequence encodes CATCKDYLASGKSPYEQYF.

This clonotype was picked up many times. CDR3 DNA sequence: TGTGCCAGCAGTTCACTCAACTCAGGGGGGTGGGATTCACCCCTCCACTTT. Translating it yields CASSSLNSGGWDSPLHF. The chain uses TRBV28 and TRBJ1-6; 7 bases fit TRBD1. V trimming: 4 bases; J trimming: 8 bases; junction bases outside the gene matches: 14. The length of the CDR3 is 17 residues. CDR1 and CDR2 (germline): MDHEN, SYDVKM.

This clonotype was detected a few times. The junction differs from germline at one of its ends, possibly a read error. The rearrangement links TRBV20-1 to TRBJ2-4; 8 bases agree with TRBD1. The CDR3 is made up of 19 amino acids. Germline lookup yields CDR1 DFQATT and CDR2 SNEGSKA (reference sequence). CDR3 in DNA: TGCTGTGCTAGAGATAGGGGACAGGAGGGGGTGTTAGCCAAAAACATTCAGTACTTC. As protein: CCARDRGQEGVLAKNIQYF.